This T cell receptor (beta chain) was sequenced for a study of T cell responses to AZD1222 COVID-19 vaccine. The germline gives CDR1 SGHNT, CDR2 YYREEE (reference sequence). The V end lost 0 bases, the J end lost 2 bases, and 6 bases lay between the germline ends. The CDR3 has 15 residues. Data came from immunoSEQ multiplex PCR; TCRdb stores just in-frame clones and leaves some out. Counted here are 150,000 to 160,000 clones, roughly nine tenths occurring once; the ten biggest clones make up roughly 6.9%. The sequence was obtained from an adult who had recovered from COVID-19. The rearrangement uses TRBV5-4 and TRBJ2-6; weak D call: TRBD1 (5 bases). The sequenced sample was peripheral blood, obtained after recovery from COVID-19. The CDR3 protein is CASSLGGPGANVLTF. DNA for the CDR3: TGTGCCAGCAGCTTGGGGGGCCCTGGGGCCAACGTCCTGACTTTC.